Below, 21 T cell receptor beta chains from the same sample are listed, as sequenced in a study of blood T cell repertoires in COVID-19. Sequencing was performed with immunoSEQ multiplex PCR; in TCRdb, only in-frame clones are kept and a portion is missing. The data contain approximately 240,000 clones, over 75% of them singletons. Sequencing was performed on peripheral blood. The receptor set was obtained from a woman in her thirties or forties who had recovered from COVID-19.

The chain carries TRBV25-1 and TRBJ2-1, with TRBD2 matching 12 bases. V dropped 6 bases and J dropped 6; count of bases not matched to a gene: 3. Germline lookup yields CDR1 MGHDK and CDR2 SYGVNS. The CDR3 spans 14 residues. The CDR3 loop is CASRSSGRANEQFF. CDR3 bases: TGTGCCAGCAGATCTAGCGGGAGGGCCAATGAGCAGTTCTTC.

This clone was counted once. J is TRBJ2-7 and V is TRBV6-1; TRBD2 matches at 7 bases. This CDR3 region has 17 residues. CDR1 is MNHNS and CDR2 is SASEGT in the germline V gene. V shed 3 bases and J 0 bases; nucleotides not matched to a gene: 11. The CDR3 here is CASSDPGGGKSSYEQYF. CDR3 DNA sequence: TGTGCCAGCAGTGACCCTGGGGGGGGTAAGAGCTCCTACGAGCAGTACTTC.

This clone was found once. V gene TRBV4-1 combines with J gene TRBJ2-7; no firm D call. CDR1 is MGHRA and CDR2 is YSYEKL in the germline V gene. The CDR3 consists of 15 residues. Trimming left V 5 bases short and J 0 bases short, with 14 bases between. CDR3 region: CASSGSVASSYEQYF. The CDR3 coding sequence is TGCGCCAGCAGCGGAAGCGTTGCCAGCTCCTACGAGCAGTACTTC.

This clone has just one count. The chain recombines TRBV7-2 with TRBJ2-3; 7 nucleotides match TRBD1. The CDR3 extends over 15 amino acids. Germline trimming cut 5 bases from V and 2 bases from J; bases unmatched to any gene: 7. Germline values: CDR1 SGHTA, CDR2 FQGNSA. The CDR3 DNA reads TGTGCCAGCAGCCTCGTGGGACAGTCCACAGATACGCAGTATTTT. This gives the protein CASSLVGQSTDTQYF.

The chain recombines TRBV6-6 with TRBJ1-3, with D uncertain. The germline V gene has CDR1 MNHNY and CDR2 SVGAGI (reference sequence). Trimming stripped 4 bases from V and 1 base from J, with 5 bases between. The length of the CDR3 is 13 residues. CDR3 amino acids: CASSFASGNTIYF. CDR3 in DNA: TGTGCCAGCAGTTTCGCGTCTGGAAACACCATATATTTT.

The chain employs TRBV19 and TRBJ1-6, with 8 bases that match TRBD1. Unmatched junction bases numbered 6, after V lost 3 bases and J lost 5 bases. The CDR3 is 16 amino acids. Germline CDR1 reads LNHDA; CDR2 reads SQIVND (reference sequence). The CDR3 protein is CASSIDRGKDNSPLHF. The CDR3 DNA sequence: TGTGCCAGTAGTATCGACAGGGGAAAGGATAATTCACCCCTCCACTTT.

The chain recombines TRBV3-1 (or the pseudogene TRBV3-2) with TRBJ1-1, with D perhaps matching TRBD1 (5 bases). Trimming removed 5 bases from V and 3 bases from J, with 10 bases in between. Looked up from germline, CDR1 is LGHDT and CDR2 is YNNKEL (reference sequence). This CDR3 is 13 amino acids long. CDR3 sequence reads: CASSLRGDTEAFF. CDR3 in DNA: TGTGCCAGCAGCTTACGGGGGGACACTGAAGCTTTCTTT.

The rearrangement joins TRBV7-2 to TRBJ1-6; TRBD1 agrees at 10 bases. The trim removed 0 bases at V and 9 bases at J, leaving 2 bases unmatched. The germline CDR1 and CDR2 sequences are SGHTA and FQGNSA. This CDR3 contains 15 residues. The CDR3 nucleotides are TGTGCCAGCAGCTTAGCGACAGGGGGCTCTTCACCCCTCCACTTT. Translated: CASSLATGGSSPLHF.

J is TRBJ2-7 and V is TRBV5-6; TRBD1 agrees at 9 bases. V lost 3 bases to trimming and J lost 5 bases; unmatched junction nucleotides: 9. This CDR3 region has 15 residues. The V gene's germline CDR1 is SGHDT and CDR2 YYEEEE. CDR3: CASSSGQGIIHEQYF. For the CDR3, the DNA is TGTGCCAGCAGCTCGGGACAGGGTATCATCCACGAGCAGTACTTC.

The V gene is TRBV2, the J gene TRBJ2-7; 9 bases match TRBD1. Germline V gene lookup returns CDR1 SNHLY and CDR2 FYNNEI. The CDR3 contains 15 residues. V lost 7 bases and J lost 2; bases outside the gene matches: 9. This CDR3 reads CASTQGRDRAYEQYF. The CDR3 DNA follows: TGTGCCAGCACTCAAGGGAGGGACAGGGCCTACGAGCAGTACTTC.

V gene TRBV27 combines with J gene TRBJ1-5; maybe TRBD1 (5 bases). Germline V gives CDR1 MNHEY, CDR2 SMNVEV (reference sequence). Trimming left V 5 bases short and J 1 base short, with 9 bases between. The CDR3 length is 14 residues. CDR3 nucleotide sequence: TGTGCCAGCAGTGTAGGACAAAGCAATCAGCCCCAGCATTTT. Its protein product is CASSVGQSNQPQHF.

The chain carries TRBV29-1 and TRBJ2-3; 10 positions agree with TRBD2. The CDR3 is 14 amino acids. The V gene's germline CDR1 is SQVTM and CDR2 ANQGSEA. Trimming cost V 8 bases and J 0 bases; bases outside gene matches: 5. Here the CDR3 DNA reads TGCAGCACACGGACTAGCGGTAGCACAGATACGCAGTATTTT. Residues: CSTRTSGSTDTQYF.

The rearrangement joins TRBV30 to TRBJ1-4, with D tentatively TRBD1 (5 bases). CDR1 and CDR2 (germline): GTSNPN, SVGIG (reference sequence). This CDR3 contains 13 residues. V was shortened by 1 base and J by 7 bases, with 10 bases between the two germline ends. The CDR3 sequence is CAWSDGTSEKLFF. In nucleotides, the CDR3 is TGTGCCTGGAGTGACGGGACTTCTGAAAAACTGTTTTTT. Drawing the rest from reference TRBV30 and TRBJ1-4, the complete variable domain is SQTIHQWPATLVQPVGSPLSLECTVEGTSNPNLYWYRQAAGRGLQLLFYSVGIGQISSEVPQNLSASRPQDRQFILSSKKLLLSDSGFYLCAWSDGTSEKLFFGSGTQLSVL.

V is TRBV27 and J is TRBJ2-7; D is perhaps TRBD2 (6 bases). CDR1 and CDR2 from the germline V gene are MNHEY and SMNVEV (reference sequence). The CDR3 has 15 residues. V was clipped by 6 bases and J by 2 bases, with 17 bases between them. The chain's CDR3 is CASRPMGGNTYEQYF. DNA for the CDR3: TGTGCCAGCAGGCCTATGGGGGGAAATACCTACGAGCAGTACTTC.

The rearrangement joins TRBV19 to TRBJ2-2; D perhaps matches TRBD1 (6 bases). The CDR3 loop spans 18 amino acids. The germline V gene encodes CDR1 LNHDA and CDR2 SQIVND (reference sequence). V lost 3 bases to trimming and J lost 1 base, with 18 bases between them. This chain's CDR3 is CASSILPGDLLNTGELFF. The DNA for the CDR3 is TGTGCCAGTAGTATCCTCCCAGGGGACCTCCTGAACACCGGGGAGCTGTTTTTT.

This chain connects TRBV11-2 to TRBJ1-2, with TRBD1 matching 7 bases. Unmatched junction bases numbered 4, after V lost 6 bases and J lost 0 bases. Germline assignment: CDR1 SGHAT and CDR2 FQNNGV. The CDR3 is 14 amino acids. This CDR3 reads CASRRTGSNYGYTF. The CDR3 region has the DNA TGTGCCAGCAGGCGGACAGGCTCTAACTATGGCTACACCTTC.

The CDR3 sequence: CASSQDPGSNEQFF. CDR3 in DNA: TGTGCCAGCAGCCAAGATCCCGGGAGTAATGAGCAGTTCTTC. The chain carries TRBV3-1 (or the pseudogene TRBV3-2) and TRBJ2-1; the D gene is possibly TRBD2 (6 bases). V was clipped by 0 bases and J by 7 bases, with 10 bases between them. Germline-derived CDR1 and CDR2 are LGHDT and YNNKEL (reference sequence). The CDR3 length is 14 residues.

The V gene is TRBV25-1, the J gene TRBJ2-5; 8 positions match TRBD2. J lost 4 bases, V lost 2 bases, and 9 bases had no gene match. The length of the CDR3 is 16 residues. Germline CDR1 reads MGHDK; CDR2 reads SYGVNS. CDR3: CASSEGVAGSGETQYF. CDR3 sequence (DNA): TGTGCCAGCAGTGAAGGGGTAGCGGGGAGTGGAGAGACCCAGTACTTC.

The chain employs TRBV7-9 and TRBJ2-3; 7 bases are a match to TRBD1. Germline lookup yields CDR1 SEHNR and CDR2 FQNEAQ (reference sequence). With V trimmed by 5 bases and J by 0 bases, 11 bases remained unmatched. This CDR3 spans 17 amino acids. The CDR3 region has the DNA TGTGCCAGCAGCCCCGGGGACAGACTCCCTAGCACAGATACGCAGTATTTT. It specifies CASSPGDRLPSTDTQYF.

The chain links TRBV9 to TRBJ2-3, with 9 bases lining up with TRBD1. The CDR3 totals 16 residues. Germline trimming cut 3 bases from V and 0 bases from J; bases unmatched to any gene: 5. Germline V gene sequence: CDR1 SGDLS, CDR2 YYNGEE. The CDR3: CASSARQGVSTDTQYF. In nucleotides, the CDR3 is TGTGCCAGCAGCGCCAGACAGGGGGTCAGCACAGATACGCAGTATTTT.

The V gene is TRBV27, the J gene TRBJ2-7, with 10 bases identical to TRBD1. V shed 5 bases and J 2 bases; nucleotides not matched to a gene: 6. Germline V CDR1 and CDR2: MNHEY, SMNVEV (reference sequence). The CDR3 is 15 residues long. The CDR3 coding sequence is TGTGCCAGCAGTGTCCCCGGGACAGGGGCCTACGAGCAGTACTTC. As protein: CASSVPGTGAYEQYF.